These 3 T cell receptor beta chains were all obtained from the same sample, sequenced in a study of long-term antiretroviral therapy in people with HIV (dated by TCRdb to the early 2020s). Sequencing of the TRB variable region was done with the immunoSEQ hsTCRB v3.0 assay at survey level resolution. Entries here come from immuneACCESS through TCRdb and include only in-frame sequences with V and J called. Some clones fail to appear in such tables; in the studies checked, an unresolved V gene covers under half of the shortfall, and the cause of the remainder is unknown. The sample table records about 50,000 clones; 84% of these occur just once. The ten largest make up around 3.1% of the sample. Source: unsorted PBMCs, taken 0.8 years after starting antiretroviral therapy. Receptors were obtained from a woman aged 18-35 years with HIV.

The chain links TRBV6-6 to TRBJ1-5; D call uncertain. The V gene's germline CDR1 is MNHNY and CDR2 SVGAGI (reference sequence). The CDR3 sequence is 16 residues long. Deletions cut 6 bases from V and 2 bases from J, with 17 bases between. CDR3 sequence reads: CASRAGIIGGNQPQHF. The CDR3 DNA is TGTGCCAGCAGGGCTGGGATCATTGGAGGCAATCAGCCCCAGCATTTT.

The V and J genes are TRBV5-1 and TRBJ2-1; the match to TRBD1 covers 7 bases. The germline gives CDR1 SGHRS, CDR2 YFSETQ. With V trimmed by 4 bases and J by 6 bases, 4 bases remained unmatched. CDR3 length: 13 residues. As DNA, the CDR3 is TGCGCCAGCAGCCCCCGGACAGGCAATGAGCAGTTCTTC. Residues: CASSPRTGNEQFF.

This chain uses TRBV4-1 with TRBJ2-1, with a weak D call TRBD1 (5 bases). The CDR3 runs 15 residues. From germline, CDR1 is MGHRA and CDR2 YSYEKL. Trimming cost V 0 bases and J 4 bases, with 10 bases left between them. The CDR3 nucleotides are TGCGCCAGCAGCCAAGAAAGACAGTCGTACAATGAGCAGTTCTTC. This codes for CASSQERQSYNEQFF.